This T cell receptor beta chain comes out of a study of blood T cell repertoires in COVID-19. Study overall: From T cells, B-cell-depleted T cells, or PBMCs came the material, which was cDNA or gDNA.

Libraries were prepared by immunoSEQ multiplex PCR; TCRdb keeps only in-frame clonotypes and omits some of them. This sample yields 150,000 to 200,000 clones, of which about 78% are seen a single time; roughly 8.6% belongs to the top ten. V shed 2 bases and J shed 5 bases, with 12 bases lying between them. The CDR3 is 14 residues long. Germline V gene lookup returns CDR1 ENHRY and CDR2 SYGVKD. This clone was observed once. The V and J genes are TRBV10-3 and TRBJ1-1; possibly TRBD1 for D (5 bases). Material for sequencing was peripheral blood. This TCR was recovered from a woman aged 45-65 years with active or convalescent COVID-19. The CDR3 here is CAISEGQPNTEAFF. The CDR3 DNA is TGTGCCATCAGTGAGGGACAACCAAATACTGAAGCTTTCTTT.